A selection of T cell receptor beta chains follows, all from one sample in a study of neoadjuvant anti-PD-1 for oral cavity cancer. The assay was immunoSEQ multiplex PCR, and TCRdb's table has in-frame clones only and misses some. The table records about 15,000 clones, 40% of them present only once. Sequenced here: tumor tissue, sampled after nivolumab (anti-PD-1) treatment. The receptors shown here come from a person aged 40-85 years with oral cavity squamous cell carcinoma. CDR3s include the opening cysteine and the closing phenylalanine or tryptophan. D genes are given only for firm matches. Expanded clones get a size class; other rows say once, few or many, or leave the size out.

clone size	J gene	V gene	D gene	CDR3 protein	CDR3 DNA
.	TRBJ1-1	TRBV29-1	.	CSVGKNTEAFF	TGCAGCGTTGGAAAGAACACTGAAGCTTTCTTT
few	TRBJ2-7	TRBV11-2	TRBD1	CASSLRQGGSSEQYF	TGTGCCAGCAGCCTAAGACAGGGCGGGTCCTCCGAGCAGTACTTC
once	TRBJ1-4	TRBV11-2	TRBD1	CASSWYRGNEKLFF	TGTGCCAGCAGCTGGTACAGGGGTAATGAAAAACTGTTTTTT
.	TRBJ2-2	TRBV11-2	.	CASSFPGTAGTGELFF	TGTGCCAGCAGCTTCCCCGGGACAGCGGGCACCGGGGAGCTGTTTTTT
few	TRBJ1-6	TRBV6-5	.	CASSYRVRDSPLHF	TGTGCCAGCAGTTACAGGGTTAGGGATTCACCCCTCCACTTT
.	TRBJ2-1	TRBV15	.	CATSPKGRENEQFF	TGTGCCACCAGCCCGAAGGGCAGGGAGAATGAGCAGTTCTTC
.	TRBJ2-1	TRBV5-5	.	CASSLEGTSHNEQFF	TGTGCCAGCAGCTTGGAGGGGACATCGCACAATGAGCAGTTCTTC
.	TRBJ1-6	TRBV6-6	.	CASRFGGDSPLHF	TGTGCCAGCAGGTTTGGGGGGGATTCACCCCTCCACTTT
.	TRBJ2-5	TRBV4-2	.	CASSQETGLAQETQYF	TGTGCCAGCAGCCAAGAAACAGGCCTAGCCCAAGAGACCCAGTACTTC
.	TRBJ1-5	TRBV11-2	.	CASSLGDTFYQPQHF	TGTGCCAGCAGCTTAGGCGACACTTTTTATCAGCCCCAGCATTTT
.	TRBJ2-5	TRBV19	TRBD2	CASSPRGGDQETQYF	TGTGCCAGTAGTCCTCGCGGGGGGGACCAAGAGACCCAGTACTTC
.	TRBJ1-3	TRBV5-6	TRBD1	CASSWDRNTIYF	TGTGCCAGCAGCTGGGACAGGAACACCATATATTTT
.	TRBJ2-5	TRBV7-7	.	CASSLDQGGQETQYF	TGTGCCAGCAGCTTAGATCAGGGGGGCCAAGAGACCCAGTACTTC
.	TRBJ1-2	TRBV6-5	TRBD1	CASSPGQGDYGYTF	TGTGCCAGCAGCCCGGGACAGGGCGACTATGGCTACACCTTC
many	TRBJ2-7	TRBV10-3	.	CAISEARRISYEQYF	TGTGCCATCAGTGAGGCCCGTAGGATTTCCTACGAGCAGTACTTC
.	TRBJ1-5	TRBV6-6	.	CASTYGGTGNQPQHF	TGTGCCAGCACCTACGGGGGAACAGGAAATCAGCCCCAGCATTTT
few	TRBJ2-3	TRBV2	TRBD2	CASSGGLAADTQYF	TGTGCCAGCAGTGGGGGACTAGCGGCAGATACGCAGTATTTT
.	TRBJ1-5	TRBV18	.	CASSPGQGGLQPQHF	TGTGCCAGCTCACCAGGGCAGGGCGGGCTCCAGCCCCAGCATTTT
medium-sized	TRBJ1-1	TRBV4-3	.	CASSPRGNTAMNTEAFF	TGCGCCAGCAGCCCGAGAGGGAACACAGCCATGAACACTGAAGCTTTCTTT
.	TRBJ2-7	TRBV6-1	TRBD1	CASSELGGQVKAYEQYF	TGTGCCAGCAGTGAATTAGGGGGACAGGTAAAGGCCTACGAGCAGTACTTC
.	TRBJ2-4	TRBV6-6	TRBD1	CASSPTGGLDIQYF	TGTGCCAGCAGTCCGACAGGGGGCTTGGACATTCAGTACTTC
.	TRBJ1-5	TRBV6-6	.	CASSYRVGGNQPQHF	TGTGCCAGCAGTTACAGGGTCGGGGGCAATCAGCCCCAGCATTTT
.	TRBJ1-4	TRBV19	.	CASSMGEKLFF	TGTGCCAGTAGTATGGGCGAAAAACTGTTTTTT
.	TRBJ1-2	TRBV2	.	CASSLTFMGLRGYTF	TGTGCCAGCAGTTTAACTTTCATGGGGCTCAGAGGCTACACCTTC
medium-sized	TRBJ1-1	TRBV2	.	CASRSSRVTNTEAFF	TGTGCCAGCAGGAGTTCCAGGGTGACGAACACTGAAGCTTTCTTT
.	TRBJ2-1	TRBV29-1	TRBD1	CSAQQGASEQFF	TGCAGCGCCCAGCAGGGGGCGAGTGAGCAGTTCTTC
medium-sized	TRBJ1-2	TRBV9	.	CASTPAGSSFGYTF	TGTGCCAGCACCCCAGCGGGGAGCTCCTTTGGCTACACCTTC
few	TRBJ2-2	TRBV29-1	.	CSVEAGGNTGELFF	TGCAGCGTTGAAGCCGGGGGGAACACCGGGGAGCTGTTTTTT
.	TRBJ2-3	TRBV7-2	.	CASSFGGPSTDTQYF	TGTGCCAGCAGCTTTGGGGGTCCCTCCACAGATACGCAGTATTTT
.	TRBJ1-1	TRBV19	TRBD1	CASSISRQGYTEAFF	TGTGCCAGTAGTATATCGAGACAGGGGTACACTGAAGCTTTCTTT
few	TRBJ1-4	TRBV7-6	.	CASSLVAEKLFF	TGTGCCAGCAGCTTAGTCGCGGAAAAACTGTTTTTT
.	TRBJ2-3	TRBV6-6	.	CASSLQTDTQYF	TGTGCCAGCAGCCTTCAGACAGATACGCAGTATTTT
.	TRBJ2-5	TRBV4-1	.	CASSQNPTQSRVYF	TGCGCCAGCAGCCAAAACCCAACCCAATCTCGGGTGTACTTC
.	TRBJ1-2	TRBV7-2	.	CASSLGGAGIGYGYTF	TGTGCCAGCAGCTTAGGTGGGGCAGGGATCGGCTATGGCTACACCTTC
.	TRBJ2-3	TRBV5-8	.	CASSVPRDGLSTDTQYF	TGTGCCAGCAGCGTCCCCCGGGACGGCCTTAGCACAGATACGCAGTATTTT
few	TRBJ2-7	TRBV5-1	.	CASSLGAGEQYF	TGCGCCAGCAGCTTGGGGGCGGGCGAGCAGTACTTC
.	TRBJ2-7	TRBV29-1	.	CSVTPLQGALYEQYF	TGCAGCGTTACCCCCCTACAGGGAGCCCTCTACGAGCAGTACTTC
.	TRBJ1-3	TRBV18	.	CASSPFGQPTASGNTIYF	TGTGCCAGCTCACCCTTCGGGCAGCCTACGGCCTCTGGAAACACCATATATTTT
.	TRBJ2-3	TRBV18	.	CASSDSNRRTSTDTQYF	TGTGCCAGCTCGGACAGTAACCGTAGAACTAGCACAGATACGCAGTATTTT
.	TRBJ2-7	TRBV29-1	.	CSVSFGGRAYEQYF	TGCAGCGTTTCCTTTGGAGGCAGAGCCTACGAGCAGTACTTC
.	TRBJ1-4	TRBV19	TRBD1	CASTLTGLNEKLFF	TGTGCCAGCACCTTGACAGGGTTGAATGAAAAACTGTTTTTT
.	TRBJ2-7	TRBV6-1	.	CASSESFYEQYF	TGTGCCAGCAGTGAAAGTTTCTACGAGCAGTACTTC
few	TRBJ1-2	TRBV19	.	CASSMARGGNYGYTF	TGTGCCAGTAGTATGGCCAGGGGCGGGAACTATGGCTACACCTTC
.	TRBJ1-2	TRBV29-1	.	CSVARDYGYTF	TGCAGCGTTGCAAGGGACTATGGCTACACCTTC
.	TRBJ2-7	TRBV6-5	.	CASSRGTPSSYEQYF	TGTGCCAGCAGTCGCGGGACACCTTCCTCCTACGAGCAGTACTTC
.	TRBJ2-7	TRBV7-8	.	CASSLLPTAAYEQYF	TGTGCCAGCAGCCTCCTCCCGACAGCCGCCTACGAGCAGTACTTC